This T cell receptor (beta chain) derives from a study of identical twins' blood T cells. Likely shared infections and vaccines: all three twin pairs were reared together. A previously described protocol, modified, built RNA-based TCR cDNA libraries. TCRdb independently ran MiXCR on the 5' RACE reads; one entry per CDR3 protein. The table shows 300,000 to 450,000 distinct CDR3 sequences, with roughly 28% occurring only once. Points on this clonotype: What it binds is unknown.

The V gene's germline CDR1 is SNHLY and CDR2 FYNNEI. The CDR3 runs 13 residues. V was trimmed by 6 bases and J by 4 bases, leaving 9 bases between them. Study-level results: Each donor's most abundant TCRbeta clonotypes shared more CDR3 sequences with her twin than unrelated donors. Twin similarity might stem from environmental factors, not only genetics.

This clonotype originated in a woman aged 18-49 years in good health. The J gene is TRBJ2-2, the V gene TRBV2; D remains unclear. Material: PBMCs. This CDR3 is CASRYGFTGELFF. CDR3 in DNA: TGTGCCAGCAGATACGGCTTCACCGGGGAGCTGTTTTTT.